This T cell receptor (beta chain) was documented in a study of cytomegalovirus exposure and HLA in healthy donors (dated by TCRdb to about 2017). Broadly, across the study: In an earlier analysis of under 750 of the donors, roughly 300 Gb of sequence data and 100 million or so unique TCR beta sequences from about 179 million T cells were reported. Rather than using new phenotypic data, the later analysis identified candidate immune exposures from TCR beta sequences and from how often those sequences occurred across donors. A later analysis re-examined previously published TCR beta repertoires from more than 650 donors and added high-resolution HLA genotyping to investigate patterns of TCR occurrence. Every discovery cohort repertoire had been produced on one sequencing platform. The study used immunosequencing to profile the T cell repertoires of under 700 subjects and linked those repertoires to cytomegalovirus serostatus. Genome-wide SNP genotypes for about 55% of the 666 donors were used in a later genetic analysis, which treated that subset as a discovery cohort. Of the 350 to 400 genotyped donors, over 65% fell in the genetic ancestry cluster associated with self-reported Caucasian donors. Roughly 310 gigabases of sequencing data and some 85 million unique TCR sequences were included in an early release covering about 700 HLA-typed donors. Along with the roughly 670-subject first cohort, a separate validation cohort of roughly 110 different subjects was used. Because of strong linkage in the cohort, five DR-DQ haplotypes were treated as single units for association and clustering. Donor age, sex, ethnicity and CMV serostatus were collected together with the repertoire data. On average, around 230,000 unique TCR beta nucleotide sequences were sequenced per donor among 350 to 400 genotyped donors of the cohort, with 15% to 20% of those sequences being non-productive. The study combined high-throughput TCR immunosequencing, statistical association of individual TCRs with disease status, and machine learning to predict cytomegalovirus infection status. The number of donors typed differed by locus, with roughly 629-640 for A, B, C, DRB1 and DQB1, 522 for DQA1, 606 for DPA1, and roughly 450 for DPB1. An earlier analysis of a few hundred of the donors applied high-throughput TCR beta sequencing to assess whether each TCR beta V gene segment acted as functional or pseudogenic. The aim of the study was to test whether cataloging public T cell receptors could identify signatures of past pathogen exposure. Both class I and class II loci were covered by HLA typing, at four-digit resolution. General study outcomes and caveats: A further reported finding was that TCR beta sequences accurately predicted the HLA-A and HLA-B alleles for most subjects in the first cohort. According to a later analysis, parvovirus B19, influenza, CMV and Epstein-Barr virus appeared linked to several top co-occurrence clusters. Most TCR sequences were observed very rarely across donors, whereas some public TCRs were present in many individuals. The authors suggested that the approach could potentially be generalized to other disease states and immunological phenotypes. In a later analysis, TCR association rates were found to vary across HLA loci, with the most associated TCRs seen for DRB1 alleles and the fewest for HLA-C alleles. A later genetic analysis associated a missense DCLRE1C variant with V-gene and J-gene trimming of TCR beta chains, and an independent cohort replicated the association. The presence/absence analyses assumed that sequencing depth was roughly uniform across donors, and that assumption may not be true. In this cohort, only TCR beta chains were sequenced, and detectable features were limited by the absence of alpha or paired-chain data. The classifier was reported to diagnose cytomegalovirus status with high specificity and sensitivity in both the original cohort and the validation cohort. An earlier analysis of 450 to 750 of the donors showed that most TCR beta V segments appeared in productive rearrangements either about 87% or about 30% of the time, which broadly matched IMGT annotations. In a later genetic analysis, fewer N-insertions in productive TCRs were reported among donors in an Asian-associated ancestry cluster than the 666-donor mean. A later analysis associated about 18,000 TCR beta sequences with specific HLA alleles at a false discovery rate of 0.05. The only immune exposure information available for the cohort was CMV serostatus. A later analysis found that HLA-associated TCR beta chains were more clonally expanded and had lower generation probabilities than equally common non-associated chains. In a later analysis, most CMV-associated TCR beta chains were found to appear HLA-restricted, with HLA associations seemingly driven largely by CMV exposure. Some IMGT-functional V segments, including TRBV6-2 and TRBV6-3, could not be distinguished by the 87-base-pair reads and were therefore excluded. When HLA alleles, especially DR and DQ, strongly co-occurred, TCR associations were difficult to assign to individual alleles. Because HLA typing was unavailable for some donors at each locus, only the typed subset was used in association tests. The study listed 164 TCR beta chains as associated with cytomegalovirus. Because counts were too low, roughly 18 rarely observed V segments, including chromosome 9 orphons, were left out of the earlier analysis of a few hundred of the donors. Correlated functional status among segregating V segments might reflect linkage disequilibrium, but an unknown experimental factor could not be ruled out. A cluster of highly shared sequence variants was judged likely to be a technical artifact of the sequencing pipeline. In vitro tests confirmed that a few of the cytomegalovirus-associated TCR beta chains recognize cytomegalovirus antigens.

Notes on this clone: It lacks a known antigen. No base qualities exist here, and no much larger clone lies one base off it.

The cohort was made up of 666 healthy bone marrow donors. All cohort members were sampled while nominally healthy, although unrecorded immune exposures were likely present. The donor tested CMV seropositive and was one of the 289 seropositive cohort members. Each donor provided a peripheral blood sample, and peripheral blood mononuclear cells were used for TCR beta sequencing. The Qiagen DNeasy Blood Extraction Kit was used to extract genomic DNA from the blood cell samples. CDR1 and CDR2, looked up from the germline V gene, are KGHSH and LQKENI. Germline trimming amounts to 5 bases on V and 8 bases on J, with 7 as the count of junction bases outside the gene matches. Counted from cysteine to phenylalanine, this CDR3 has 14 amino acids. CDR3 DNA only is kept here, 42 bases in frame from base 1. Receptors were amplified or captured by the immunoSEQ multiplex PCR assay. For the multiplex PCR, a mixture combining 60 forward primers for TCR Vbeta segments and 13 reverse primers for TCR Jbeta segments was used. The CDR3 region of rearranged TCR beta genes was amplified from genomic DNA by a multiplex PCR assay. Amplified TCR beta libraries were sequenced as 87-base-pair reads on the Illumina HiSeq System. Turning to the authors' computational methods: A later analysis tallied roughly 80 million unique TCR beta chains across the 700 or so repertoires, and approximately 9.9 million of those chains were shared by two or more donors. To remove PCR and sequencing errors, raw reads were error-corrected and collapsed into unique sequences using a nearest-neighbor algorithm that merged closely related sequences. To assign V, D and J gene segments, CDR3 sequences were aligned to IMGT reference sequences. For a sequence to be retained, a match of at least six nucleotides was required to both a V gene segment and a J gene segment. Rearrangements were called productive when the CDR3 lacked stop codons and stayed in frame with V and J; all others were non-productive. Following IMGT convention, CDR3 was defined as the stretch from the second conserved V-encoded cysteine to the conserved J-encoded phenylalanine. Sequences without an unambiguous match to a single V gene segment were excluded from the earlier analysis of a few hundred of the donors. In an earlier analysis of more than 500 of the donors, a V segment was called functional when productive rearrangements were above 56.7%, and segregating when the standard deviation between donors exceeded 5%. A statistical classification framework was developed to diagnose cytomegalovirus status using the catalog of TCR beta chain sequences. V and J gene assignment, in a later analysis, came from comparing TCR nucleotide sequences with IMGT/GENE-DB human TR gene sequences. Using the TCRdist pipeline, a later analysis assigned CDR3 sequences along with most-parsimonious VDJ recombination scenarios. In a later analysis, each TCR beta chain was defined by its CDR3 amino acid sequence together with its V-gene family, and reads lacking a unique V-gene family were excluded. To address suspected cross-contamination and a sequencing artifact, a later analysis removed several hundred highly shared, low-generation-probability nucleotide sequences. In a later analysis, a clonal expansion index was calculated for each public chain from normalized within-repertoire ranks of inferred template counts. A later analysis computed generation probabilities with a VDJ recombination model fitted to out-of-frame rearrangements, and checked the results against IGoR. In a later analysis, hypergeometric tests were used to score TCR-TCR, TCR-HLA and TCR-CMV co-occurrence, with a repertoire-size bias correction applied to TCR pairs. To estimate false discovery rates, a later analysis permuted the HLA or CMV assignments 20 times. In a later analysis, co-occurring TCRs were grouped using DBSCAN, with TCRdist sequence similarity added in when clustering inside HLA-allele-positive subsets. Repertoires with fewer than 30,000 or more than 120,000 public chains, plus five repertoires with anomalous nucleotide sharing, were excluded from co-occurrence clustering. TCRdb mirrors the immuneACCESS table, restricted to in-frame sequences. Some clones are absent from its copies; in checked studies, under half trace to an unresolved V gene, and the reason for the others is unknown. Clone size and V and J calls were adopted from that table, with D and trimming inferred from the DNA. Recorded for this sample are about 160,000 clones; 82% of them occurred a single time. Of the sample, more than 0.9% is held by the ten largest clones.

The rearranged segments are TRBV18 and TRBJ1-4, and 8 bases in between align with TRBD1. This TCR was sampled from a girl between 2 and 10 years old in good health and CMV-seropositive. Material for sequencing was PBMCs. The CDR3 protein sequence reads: CASSGDRGGEKLFF. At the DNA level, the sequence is TGTGCCAGCTCAGGCGACAGGGGAGGAGAAAAACTGTTTTTT.